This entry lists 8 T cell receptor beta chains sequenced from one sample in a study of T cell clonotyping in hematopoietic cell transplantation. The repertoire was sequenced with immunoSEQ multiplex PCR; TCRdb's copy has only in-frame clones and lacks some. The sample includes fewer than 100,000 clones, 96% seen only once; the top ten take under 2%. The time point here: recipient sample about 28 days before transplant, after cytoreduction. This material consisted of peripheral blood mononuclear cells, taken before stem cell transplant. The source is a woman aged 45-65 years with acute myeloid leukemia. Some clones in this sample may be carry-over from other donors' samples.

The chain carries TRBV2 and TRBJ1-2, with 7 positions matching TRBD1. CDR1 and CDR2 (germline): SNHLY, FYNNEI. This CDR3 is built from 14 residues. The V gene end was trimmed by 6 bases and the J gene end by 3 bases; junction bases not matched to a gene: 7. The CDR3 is CASRSTGLDYGYTF. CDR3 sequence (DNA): TGTGCCAGCAGATCGACAGGGCTCGACTATGGCTACACCTTC.

The CDR3 spells CASGGMNTEAFF. The CDR3 region has the DNA TGTGCCAGCGGCGGCATGAACACTGAAGCTTTCTTT. The rearrangement uses TRBV5-4 and TRBJ1-1; D not certain. CDR1 and CDR2 (germline): SGHNT, YYREEE (reference sequence). This CDR3 comprises 12 residues. Trimming removed 7 bases from V and 0 bases from J, with 7 bases in between.

CDR3 sequence (DNA): TGTGCCAGCATTAACGACAGGGTCGGCGAGCAGTACTTC. Residues: CASINDRVGEQYF. The chain uses TRBV28 and TRBJ2-7; 7 bases match TRBD1. This CDR3 is built from 13 residues. Trimming removed 7 bases from V and 6 bases from J; junction bases left unmatched: 9. Germline assignment: CDR1 MDHEN and CDR2 SYDVKM.

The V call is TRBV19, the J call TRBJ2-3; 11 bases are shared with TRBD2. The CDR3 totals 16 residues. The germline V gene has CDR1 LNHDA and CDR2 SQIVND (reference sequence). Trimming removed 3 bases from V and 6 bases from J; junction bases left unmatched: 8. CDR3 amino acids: CASSMLTSGMGDTQYF. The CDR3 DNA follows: TGTGCCAGTAGTATGTTGACTAGCGGGATGGGGGATACGCAGTATTTT. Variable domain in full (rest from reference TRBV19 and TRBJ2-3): DGGITQSPKYLFRKEGQNVTLSCEQNLNHDAMYWYRQDPGQGLRLIYYSQIVNDFQKGDIAEGYSVSREKKESFPLTVTSAQKNPTAFYLCASSMLTSGMGDTQYFGPGTRLTVL.

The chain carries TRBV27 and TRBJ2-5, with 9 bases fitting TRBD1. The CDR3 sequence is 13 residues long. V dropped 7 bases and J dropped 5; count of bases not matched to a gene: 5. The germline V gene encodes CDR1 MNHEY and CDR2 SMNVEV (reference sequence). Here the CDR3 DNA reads TGTGCCAGCAAGAGGACAGGGGTTGAGACCCAGTACTTC. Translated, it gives CASKRTGVETQYF.

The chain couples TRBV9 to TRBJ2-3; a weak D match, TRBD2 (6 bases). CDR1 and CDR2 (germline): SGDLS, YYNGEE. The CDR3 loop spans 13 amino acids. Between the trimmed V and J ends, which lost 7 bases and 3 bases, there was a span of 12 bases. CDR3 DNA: TGTGCCAGCGGCTTAGCGGATACAGATACGCAGTATTTT. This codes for CASGLADTDTQYF.

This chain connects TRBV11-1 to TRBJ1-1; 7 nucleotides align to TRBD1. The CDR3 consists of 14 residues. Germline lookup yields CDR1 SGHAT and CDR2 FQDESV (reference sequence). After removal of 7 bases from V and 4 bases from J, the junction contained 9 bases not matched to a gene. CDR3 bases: TGTGCCAGCACCCGGGACAGAGGGGCCACTGAAGCTTTCTTT. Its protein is CASTRDRGATEAFF.

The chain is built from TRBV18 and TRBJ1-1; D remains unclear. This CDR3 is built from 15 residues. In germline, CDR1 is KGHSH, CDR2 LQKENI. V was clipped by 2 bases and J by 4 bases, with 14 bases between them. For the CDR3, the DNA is TGTGCCAGCTCACCAGTAACGGGTGTTGTCACTGAAGCTTTCTTT. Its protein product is CASSPVTGVVTEAFF.